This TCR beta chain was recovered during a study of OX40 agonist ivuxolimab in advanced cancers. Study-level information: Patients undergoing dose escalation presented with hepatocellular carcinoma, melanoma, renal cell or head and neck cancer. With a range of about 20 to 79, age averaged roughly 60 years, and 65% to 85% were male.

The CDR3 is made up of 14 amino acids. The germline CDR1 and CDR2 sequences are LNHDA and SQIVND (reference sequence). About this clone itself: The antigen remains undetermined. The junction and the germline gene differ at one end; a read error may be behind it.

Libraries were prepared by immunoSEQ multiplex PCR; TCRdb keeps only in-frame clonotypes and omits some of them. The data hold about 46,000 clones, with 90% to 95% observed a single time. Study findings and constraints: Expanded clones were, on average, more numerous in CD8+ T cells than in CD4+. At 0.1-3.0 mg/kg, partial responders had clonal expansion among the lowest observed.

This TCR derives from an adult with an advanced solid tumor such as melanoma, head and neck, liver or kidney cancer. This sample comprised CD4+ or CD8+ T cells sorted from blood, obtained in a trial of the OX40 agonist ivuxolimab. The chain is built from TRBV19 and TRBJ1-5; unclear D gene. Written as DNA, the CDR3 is TGTGCCAGTAGTATAGGAGCAAGTGGCCCGGTGGTGGATTTT. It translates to CASSIGASGPVVDF.